This paragraph covers one T cell receptor (beta chain) sequence. Its matching antigen is unknown. In germline, CDR1 is SGHNT, CDR2 YYREEE (reference sequence). V was shortened by 4 bases and J by 8 bases, with 12 bases between the two germline ends. This CDR3 spans 12 amino acids. The method was immunoSEQ multiplex PCR; TCRdb's version includes in-frame clones alone and lacks a portion of them. The sample lists over 150,000 clones; roughly 92% were seen once. The data are from a study of T cell responses to AZD1222 COVID-19 vaccine. Points from the study as a whole: There were mostly white British donors and more females than males, and clonal diversity was possibly underestimated.

This specimen was peripheral blood, taken on day 0 of AZD1222 vaccination. The chain has TRBV5-4 and TRBJ1-1, with a possible D match to TRBD1 (6 bases). The receptor was isolated from an adult in good health. The CDR3 region has the DNA TGTGCCAGCAGCCGTACCGGGACAGAAGCTTTCTTT. Protein product: CASSRTGTEAFF.